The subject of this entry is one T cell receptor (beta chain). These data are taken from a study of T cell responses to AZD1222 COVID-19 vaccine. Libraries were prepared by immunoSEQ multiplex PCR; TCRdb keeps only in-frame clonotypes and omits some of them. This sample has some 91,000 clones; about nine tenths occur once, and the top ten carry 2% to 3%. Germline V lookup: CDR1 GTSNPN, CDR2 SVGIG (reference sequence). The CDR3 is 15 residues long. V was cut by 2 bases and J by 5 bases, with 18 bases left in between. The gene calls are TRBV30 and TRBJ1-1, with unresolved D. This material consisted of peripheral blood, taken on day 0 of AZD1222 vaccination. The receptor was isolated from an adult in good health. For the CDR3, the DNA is TGTGCCTGGAGTCGTACCTCCCATTTAGGGACTGAAGCTTTCTTT. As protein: CAWSRTSHLGTEAFF. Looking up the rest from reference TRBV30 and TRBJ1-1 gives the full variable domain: SQTIHQWPATLVQPVGSPLSLECTVEGTSNPNLYWYRQAAGRGLQLLFYSVGIGQISSEVPQNLSASRPQDRQFILSSKKLLLSDSGFYLCAWSRTSHLGTEAFFGQGTRLTVV.